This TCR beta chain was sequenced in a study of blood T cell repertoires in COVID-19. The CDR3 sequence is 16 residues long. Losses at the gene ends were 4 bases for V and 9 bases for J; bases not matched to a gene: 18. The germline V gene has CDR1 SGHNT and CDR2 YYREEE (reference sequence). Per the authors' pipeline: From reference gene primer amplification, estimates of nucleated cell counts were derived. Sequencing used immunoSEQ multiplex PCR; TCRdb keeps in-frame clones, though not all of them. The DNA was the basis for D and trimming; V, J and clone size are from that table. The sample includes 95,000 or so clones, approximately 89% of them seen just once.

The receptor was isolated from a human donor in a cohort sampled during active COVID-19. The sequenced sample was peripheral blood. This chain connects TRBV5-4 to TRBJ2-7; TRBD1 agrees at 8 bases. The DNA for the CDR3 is TGTGCCAGCAGCAACGCAGGGGGCCGGGGAGGACGCGGGCAGTACTTC. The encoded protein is CASSNAGGRGGRGQYF.